One sample yielded the 20 T cell receptor beta chains listed below, sequenced in a study of blood T cells in healthy people across ages. The authors ran a second PCR of about 6 to 11 cycles using a sample-barcoded 5' primer and a J-beta primer mix. Each CDR3 protein is one row after TCRdb ran MiXCR on the 5' RACE reads. The table lists roughly 1 million distinct CDR3 sequences, about 23% of them singletons, with 0.75% in the top ten. A further study also used this sample, focusing on T cells of mothers and their children.

The sequencing sample was made of blood. The receptors come from a girl aged 2 to 9 in good health.

This sequence joins TRBV5-1 and TRBJ1-1, with TRBD1 as a possible D gene (6 bases). CDR1 is SGHRS and CDR2 is YFSETQ in the germline V gene. This CDR3 has 15 amino acids. With 4 bases removed from V and 2 bases from J, the gap between germline ends came to 15 bases. The CDR3 region has the DNA TGCGCCAGCAGCCTGGATGGGGGGCCCAACACTGAAGCTTTCTTT. Protein: CASSLDGGPNTEAFF.

V is TRBV29-1 and J is TRBJ2-2; no firm D call. V gave up 6 bases and J gave up 8 bases, with 22 bases separating them. The CDR3 extends over 15 amino acids. CDR1 SQVTM and CDR2 ANQGSEA come from the germline V gene. The CDR3 nucleotides are TGCAGCGTCCCGATCCCCCGATCAGAGAGGGGGGAGCTGTTTTTT. Amino acids: CSVPIPRSERGELFF.

This clonotype was observed a handful of times. The V gene is TRBV12-3 or TRBV12-4, the J gene TRBJ2-2; D uncertain. V lost 5 bases and J lost 6, with 7 bases in between. CDR3 size: 12 residues. Here the CDR3 DNA reads TGTGCCAGCAGTGGTCCCCCCGGGGAGCTGTTTTTT. Amino acid sequence: CASSGPPGELFF.

This clonotype occurred many times. One junction end does not reproduce the germline sequence, and a read error may be involved. This chain uses TRBV5-1 with TRBJ2-1; TRBD1 is a possible D gene (6 bases). This CDR3 has 14 amino acids. Per the germline V gene, CDR1 is SGHRS and CDR2 is YFSETQ. As DNA, the CDR3 is TGTGCCAGCAGCTTGACAGGCCTTTACAATGAGCAGTTCTTC. Protein product: CASSLTGLYNEQFF.

V gene TRBV29-1 combines with J gene TRBJ2-7, with D tentatively TRBD1 (5 bases). V lost 7 bases and J 3 bases, leaving 19 bases between the germline ends. Germline V gene sequence: CDR1 SQVTM, CDR2 ANQGSEA. The CDR3 loop spans 14 amino acids. The CDR3 DNA is TGCAGCGCCAAAGGGGCTTTTGGTAGCTACGAGCAGTACTTC. This codes for CSAKGAFGSYEQYF.

In its sample, this clonotype was seen a few times. The chain employs TRBV28 and TRBJ2-5, with D possibly TRBD2 on 6 matching bases. The J call may be in error: the DNA end matches TRBJ2-7 better. Germline-derived CDR1 and CDR2 are MDHEN and SYDVKM. The CDR3 has 15 amino acids. In nucleotides, the CDR3 is TGTGCCAGCAGCCTTCCGGGACTTTCCTCCTACGAGCAGTACTTC. Protein product: CASSLPGLSSYEQYF.

This chain connects TRBV20-1 to TRBJ2-5; D is undetermined. The J call may be faulty, since TRBJ2-1 better matches the DNA end. CDR3 length: 11 amino acids. Germline loops: CDR1 DFQATT, CDR2 SNEGSKA (reference sequence). CDR3 in amino acids: CSARKYNEQFF. The CDR3 region has the DNA TGCAGTGCGAGAAAATACAATGAGCAGTTCTTC.

To note about this clonotype: At one end, the junction sequence differs from germline, possibly due to a read error. CDR3 region: CSAEDWVSKNEQFF. The CDR3 DNA follows: TGCAGCGCTGAAGATTGGGTTAGCAAGAATGAGCAGTTCTTC. This chain connects TRBV29-1 to TRBJ2-1, with D uncertain. There are 14 residues in the CDR3. The germline gives CDR1 SQVTM, CDR2 ANQGSEA.

This clonotype was seen more than once but under ten times. The J gene is TRBJ2-7, the V gene TRBV5-1; 7 nucleotides match TRBD2. The germline V gene encodes CDR1 SGHRS and CDR2 YFSETQ. The CDR3 runs to 15 residues. Trimming at V came to 3 bases and at J to 2 bases, leaving 8 bases not matched to a gene. The CDR3 DNA reads TGCGCCAGCAGCTGGGGGGACGGGAGGACCTACGAGCAGTACTTC. Its translation is CASSWGDGRTYEQYF.

The rearrangement links TRBV20-1 to TRBJ2-5, with D perhaps assigned TRBD1 or TRBD2 (6 bases each). The germline CDR1 and CDR2 sequences are DFQATT and SNEGSKA (reference sequence). This CDR3 spans 12 amino acids. Trimming took off 6 bases at V and 5 bases at J, with 13 bases between the two ends. CDR3 in DNA: TGCAGTGCCAGAACGGGGGCGGAGACCCAGTACTTC. Translating gives CSARTGAETQYF.

This clonotype has ten or more counts. One end of the junction is discordant with germline, which a read error may explain. The rearrangement joins TRBV5-1 to TRBJ1-1; D remains unclear. CDR1 is SGHRS, CDR2 YFSETQ, per germline. The CDR3 is 12 amino acids. CDR3: CASSLSNTEAFF. For the CDR3, the DNA is TGTGCCAGCAGCCTCTCAAACACTGAAGCTTTCTTT. The complete variable domain, with remaining parts taken from reference TRBV5-1 and TRBJ1-1, reads KAGVTQTPRYLIKTRGQQVTLSCSPISGHRSVSWYQQTPGQGLQFLFEYFSETQRNKGNFPGRFSGRQFSNSRSEMNVSTLELGDSALYLCASSLSNTEAFFGQGTRLTVV.

This clonotype was recorded a few times. The chain recombines TRBV29-1 with TRBJ2-2; D is uncertain. V gave up 4 bases and J gave up 0 bases, with 6 bases separating them. The CDR3 totals 13 residues. Looked up from germline, CDR1 is SQVTM and CDR2 is ANQGSEA. The CDR3 bases are TGCAGCGTTGGACGGTCGAACACCGGGGAGCTGTTTTTT. Its protein is CSVGRSNTGELFF.

This clonotype has just a few counts. The chain couples TRBV27 to TRBJ1-1; D is undetermined. Between the trimmed V and J ends, which lost 8 bases and 1 base, there was a span of 8 bases. Looked up from germline, CDR1 is MNHEY and CDR2 is SMNVEV (reference sequence). CDR3 size: 12 residues. CDR3 protein: CASANRNTEAFF. The CDR3 DNA is TGTGCCAGCGCGAACAGGAACACTGAAGCTTTCTTT.

This clonotype was seen a few times. The rearrangement uses TRBV29-1 and TRBJ1-5; possibly TRBD1 for D (5 bases). The CDR3 runs to 12 residues. Germline CDR1 reads SQVTM; CDR2 reads ANQGSEA. V lost 2 bases to trimming and J lost 11 bases, with 13 bases between them. CDR3 bases: TGCAGCGTTGAAACCGGGGGGATGTCCCAGCATTTT. Protein product: CSVETGGMSQHF.

The chain employs TRBV3-1 and TRBJ2-7; D is unclear. The germline CDR1 and CDR2 sequences are LGHDT and YNNKEL (reference sequence). This CDR3 is 13 amino acids long. V was cut by 4 bases and J by 1 base, with 8 bases left in between. The CDR3: CASSPAFSYEQYF. The CDR3 DNA follows: TGTGCCAGCAGCCCAGCCTTTTCCTACGAGCAGTACTTC.

V and J are TRBV5-1 and TRBJ2-2, with D possibly being TRBD1 (6 bases). The V gene lost 2 bases and the J gene lost 1 base, with 9 bases spanning the gap. Germline loops: CDR1 SGHRS, CDR2 YFSETQ. The CDR3 is 15 residues long. The CDR3 here is CASSFPQGNTGELFF. As DNA, the CDR3 is TGCGCCAGCAGCTTTCCACAGGGGAACACCGGGGAGCTGTTTTTT.

With regard to this clonotype: The junction and the germline gene differ at one end; a read error may be behind it. The chain links TRBV6-6 to TRBJ1-2; no clear D. The CDR3 is 12 amino acids. Germline lookup yields CDR1 MNHNY and CDR2 SVGAGI (reference sequence). In DNA form, the CDR3 reads TGTGCCAGCAGTTGGGCCCAGGTGGGCTGCACCTTC. Translating gives CASSWAQVGCTF.

The V and J genes are TRBV6-1 and TRBJ1-3, with 9 bases identical to TRBD1. The ends lost 7 bases at V and 2 bases at J; junction bases unmatched: 15. From germline, CDR1 is MNHNS and CDR2 SASEGT. The CDR3 consists of 18 residues. CDR3 residues: CASKPLGQGFGAGNTIYF. For the CDR3, the DNA is TGTGCCAGCAAACCTCTGGGACAGGGTTTTGGAGCTGGAAACACCATATATTTT.

Only a few counts were recorded for this clonotype. This chain uses TRBV20-1 with TRBJ1-1; no firm D call. The CDR3 consists of 12 residues. Trimming shortened V by 5 bases and J by 1 base, and 8 bases separated the two germline ends. Germline values: CDR1 DFQATT, CDR2 SNEGSKA (reference sequence). In DNA, the CDR3 is TGCAGTGCTTTTAACAGGAACACTGAAGCTTTCTTT. Residues: CSAFNRNTEAFF.

The J gene is TRBJ1-4, the V gene TRBV7-9; D is unclear. CDR1 and CDR2 (germline): SEHNR, FQNEAQ (reference sequence). The V end lost 1 base, the J end lost 4 bases, and 10 bases lay between the germline ends. CDR3 size: 15 residues. The CDR3 loop is CASSLVVLGNEKLFF. In DNA, the CDR3 is TGTGCCAGCAGCTTAGTGGTTTTGGGTAATGAAAAACTGTTTTTT.